The subject of this entry is one T cell receptor (beta chain). This CDR3 has 15 residues. Germline assignment: CDR1 LNHDA and CDR2 SQIVND (reference sequence). V lost 7 bases and J lost 3, with 16 bases in between. Original handling: Reference gene primer amplification gave nucleated cell count estimates. Here immunoSEQ multiplex PCR was the method, and the copy in TCRdb shows in-frame clones only, minus some. V and J calls and clone size come straight from that table; D and trimming were deduced from the DNA. This sample has 140,000 or so clones; about 79% occur once, and the top ten carry about a tenth. This entry comes from a study of blood T cell repertoires in COVID-19. Overall study: Specimens from acute and convalescent COVID-19 originated in the United States, Italy and Spain. PBMCs, B-cell-depleted T cells, or T cells were the source of the cDNA or gDNA that made up the material.

The sequenced sample consisted of peripheral blood. V usage is TRBV19 and J usage is TRBJ1-5; D is perhaps TRBD1 (6 bases). The clonotype comes from a man between 60 and 70 years old with active or convalescent COVID-19. The CDR3 DNA reads TGTGCCAGTACCTTTGACAGGCAAACCAATCAGCCCCAGCATTTT. This translates into CASTFDRQTNQPQHF. The full variable domain, with the rest looked up from reference TRBV19 and TRBJ1-5, is DGGITQSPKYLFRKEGQNVTLSCEQNLNHDAMYWYRQDPGQGLRLIYYSQIVNDFQKGDIAEGYSVSREKKESFPLTVTSAQKNPTAFYLCASTFDRQTNQPQHFGDGTRLSIL.